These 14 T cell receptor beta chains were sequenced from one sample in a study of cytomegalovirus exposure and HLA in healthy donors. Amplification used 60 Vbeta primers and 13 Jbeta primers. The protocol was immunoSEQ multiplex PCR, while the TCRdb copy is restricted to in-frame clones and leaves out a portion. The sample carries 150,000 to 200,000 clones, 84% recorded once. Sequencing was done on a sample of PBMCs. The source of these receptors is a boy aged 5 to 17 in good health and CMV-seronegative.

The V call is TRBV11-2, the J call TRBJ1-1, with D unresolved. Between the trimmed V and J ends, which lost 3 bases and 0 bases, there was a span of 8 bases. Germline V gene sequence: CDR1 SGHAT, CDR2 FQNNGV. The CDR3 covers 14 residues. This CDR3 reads CASSLRWVNTEAFF. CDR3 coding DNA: TGTGCCAGCAGCTTGCGGTGGGTGAACACTGAAGCTTTCTTT.

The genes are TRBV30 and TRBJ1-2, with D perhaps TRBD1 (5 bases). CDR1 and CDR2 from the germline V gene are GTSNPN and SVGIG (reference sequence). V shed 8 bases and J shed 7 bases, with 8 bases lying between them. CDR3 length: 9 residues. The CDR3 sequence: CALGRGYTF. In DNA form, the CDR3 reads TGTGCCCTGGGGCGTGGCTACACCTTC.

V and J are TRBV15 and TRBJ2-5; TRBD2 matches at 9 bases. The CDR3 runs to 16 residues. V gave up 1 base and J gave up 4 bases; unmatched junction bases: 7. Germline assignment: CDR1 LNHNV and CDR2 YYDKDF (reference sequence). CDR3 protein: CATSRVPGLAGETQYF. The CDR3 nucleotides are TGTGCCACCAGCAGAGTGCCGGGACTAGCTGGAGAGACCCAGTACTTC. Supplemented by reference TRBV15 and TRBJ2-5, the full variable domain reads DAMVIQNPRYQVTQFGKPVTLSCSQTLNHNVMYWYQQKSSQAPKLLFHYYDKDFNNEADTPDNFQSRRPNTSFCFLDIRSPGLGDTAMYLCATSRVPGLAGETQYFGPGTRLLVL.

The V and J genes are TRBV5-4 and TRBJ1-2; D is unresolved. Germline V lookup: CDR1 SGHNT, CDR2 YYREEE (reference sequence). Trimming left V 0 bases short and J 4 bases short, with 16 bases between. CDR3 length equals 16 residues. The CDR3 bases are TGTGCCAGCAGCTTGGCCAACTGGGCAGCTCTCTATGGCTACACCTTC. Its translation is CASSLANWAALYGYTF.

CDR3 amino acids: CASSPVGLAGGFGGELFF. Written as DNA, the CDR3 is TGTGCCAGTAGTCCAGTTGGACTAGCGGGAGGGTTTGGCGGGGAGCTGTTTTTT. The rearrangement links TRBV19 to TRBJ2-2; TRBD2 aligns across 15 bases. V gave up 5 bases and J gave up 7 bases; unmatched junction bases: 11. CDR1 LNHDA and CDR2 SQIVND come from the germline V gene (reference sequence). The CDR3 extends over 18 amino acids.

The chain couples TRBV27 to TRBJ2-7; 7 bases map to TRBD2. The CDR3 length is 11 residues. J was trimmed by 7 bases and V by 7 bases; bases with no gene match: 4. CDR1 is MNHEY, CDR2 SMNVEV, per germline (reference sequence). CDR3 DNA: TGTGCCAGCACCCTGGGGGGGGAGCAGTACTTC. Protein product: CASTLGGEQYF.

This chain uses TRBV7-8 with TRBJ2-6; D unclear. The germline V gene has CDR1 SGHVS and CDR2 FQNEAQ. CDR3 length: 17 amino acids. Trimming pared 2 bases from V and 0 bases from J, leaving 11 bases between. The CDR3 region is CASSLFPTSSGANVLTF. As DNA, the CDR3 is TGTGCCAGCAGCTTATTCCCCACCAGCTCTGGGGCCAACGTCCTGACTTTC.

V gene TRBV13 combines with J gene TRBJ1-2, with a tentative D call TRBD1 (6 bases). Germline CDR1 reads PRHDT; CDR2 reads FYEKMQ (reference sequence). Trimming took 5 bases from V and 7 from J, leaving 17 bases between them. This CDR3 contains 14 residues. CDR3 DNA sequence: TGTGCCAGCAGCACCACAGGGACAAATAGTGGCTACACCTTC. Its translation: CASSTTGTNSGYTF.

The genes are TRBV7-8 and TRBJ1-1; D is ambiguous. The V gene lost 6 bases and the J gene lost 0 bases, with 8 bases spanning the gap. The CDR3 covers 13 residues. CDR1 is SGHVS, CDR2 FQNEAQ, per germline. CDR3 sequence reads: CASRWEVNTEAFF. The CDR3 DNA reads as TGTGCCAGCAGATGGGAGGTGAACACTGAAGCTTTCTTT.

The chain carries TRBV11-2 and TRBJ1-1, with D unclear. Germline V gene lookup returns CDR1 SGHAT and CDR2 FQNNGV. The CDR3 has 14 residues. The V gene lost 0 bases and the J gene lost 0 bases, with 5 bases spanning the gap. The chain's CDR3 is CASSLDRLNTEAFF. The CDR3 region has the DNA TGTGCCAGCAGCTTAGACAGGCTGAACACTGAAGCTTTCTTT. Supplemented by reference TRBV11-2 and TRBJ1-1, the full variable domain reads EAGVAQSPRYKIIEKRQSVAFWCNPISGHATLYWYQQILGQGPKLLIQFQNNGVVDDSQLPKDRFSAERLKGVDSTLKIQPAKLEDSAVYLCASSLDRLNTEAFFGQGTRLTVV.

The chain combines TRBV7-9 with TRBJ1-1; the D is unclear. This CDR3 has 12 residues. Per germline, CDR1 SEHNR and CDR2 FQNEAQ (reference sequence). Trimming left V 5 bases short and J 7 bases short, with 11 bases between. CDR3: CASSRERSEAFF. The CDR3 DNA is TGTGCCAGCAGCAGGGAGCGGAGTGAAGCTTTCTTT.

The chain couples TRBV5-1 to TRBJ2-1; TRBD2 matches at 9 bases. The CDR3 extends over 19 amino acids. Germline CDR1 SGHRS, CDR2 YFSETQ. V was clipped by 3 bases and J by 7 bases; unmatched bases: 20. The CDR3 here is CASSSGLAASGESGNEQFF. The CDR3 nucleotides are TGCGCCAGCAGCTCGGGTTTAGCGGCTAGCGGGGAGTCTGGTAATGAGCAGTTCTTC.

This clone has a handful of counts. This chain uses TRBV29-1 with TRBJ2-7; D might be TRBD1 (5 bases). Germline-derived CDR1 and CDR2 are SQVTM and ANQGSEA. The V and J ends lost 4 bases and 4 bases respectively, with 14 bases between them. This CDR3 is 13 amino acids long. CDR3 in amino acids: CSVVQGALYEQYF. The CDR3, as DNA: TGCAGCGTTGTTCAGGGTGCCCTATACGAGCAGTACTTC.

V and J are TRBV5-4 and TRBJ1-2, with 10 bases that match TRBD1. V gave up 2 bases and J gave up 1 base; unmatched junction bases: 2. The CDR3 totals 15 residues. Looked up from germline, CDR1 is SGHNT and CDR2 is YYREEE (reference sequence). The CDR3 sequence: CASSFRDRGNYGYTF. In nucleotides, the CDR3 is TGTGCCAGCAGCTTTAGGGACAGGGGTAACTATGGCTACACCTTC.